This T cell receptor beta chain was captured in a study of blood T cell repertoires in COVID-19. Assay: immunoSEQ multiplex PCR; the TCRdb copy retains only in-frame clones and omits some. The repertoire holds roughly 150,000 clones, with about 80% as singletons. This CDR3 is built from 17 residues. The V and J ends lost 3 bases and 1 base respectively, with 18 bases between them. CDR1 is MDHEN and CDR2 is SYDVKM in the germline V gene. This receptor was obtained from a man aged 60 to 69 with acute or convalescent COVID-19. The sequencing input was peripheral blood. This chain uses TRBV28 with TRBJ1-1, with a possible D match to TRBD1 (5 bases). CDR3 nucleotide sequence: TGTGCCAGCAGTTTGGTTGGGGCAGGGTATAAGAACACTGAAGCTTTCTTT. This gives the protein CASSLVGAGYKNTEAFF. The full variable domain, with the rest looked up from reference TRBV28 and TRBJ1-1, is DVKVTQSSRYLVKRTGEKVFLECVQDMDHENMFWYRQDPGLGLRLIYFSYDVKMKEKGDIPEGYSVSREKKERFSLILESASTNQTSMYLCASSLVGAGYKNTEAFFGQGTRLTVV.